One sample yielded the 20 T cell receptor beta chains listed below, sequenced in a study of T-cell reconstitution after alpha-beta-depleted transplantation in children. The TCRbeta library incorporated unique molecular identifiers. TCRdb passed the PCR reads through MiXCR, listing each CDR3 protein once. The table records about 110,000 distinct CDR3 sequences, approximately 10% of them present only once. The sequences come from PBMCs from the stem cell graft donor, collected from the stem cell graft. These receptors were collected from a human donor who donated a stem cell graft to a child with acute lymphoblastic leukemia.

Comments on this clonotype: A much larger clonotype is one base distant, so this may be a read error. The chain couples TRBV6-2 or TRBV6-3 to TRBJ2-5, with 8 bases lining up with TRBD2. Unmatched junction bases numbered 5, after V lost 10 bases and J lost 1 base. Germline CDR1 and CDR2: MNHEY and SVGEGT. There are 13 residues in the CDR3. The CDR3 is CATKTSGQETQYF. The CDR3 DNA is TGTGCCACCAAAACTAGCGGCCAAGAGACCCAGTACTTC.

This clonotype was seen repeatedly, ten times or more. The chain links TRBV11-2 to TRBJ2-5; tentative D call: TRBD1 (5 bases). The germline V and J ends were trimmed by 2 bases and 0 bases, with 10 bases remaining between them. The CDR3 covers 15 residues. Germline CDR1 is SGHAT and CDR2 is FQNNGV. CDR3 sequence: CASSLQGFYQETQYF. The CDR3 bases are TGTGCCAGCAGCTTACAGGGATTTTACCAAGAGACCCAGTACTTC. The full variable domain, with the rest looked up from reference TRBV11-2 and TRBJ2-5, is EAGVAQSPRYKIIEKRQSVAFWCNPISGHATLYWYQQILGQGPKLLIQFQNNGVVDDSQLPKDRFSAERLKGVDSTLKIQPAKLEDSAVYLCASSLQGFYQETQYFGPGTRLLVL.

This clonotype was counted ten times or more. This chain uses TRBV19 with TRBJ2-1; TRBD1 matches 9 bases. V shed 6 bases and J 12 bases; nucleotides not matched to a gene: 12. Germline CDR1 is LNHDA and CDR2 is SQIVND (reference sequence). The CDR3 is made up of 14 amino acids. CDR3 in amino acids: CASRGQGEGYAQFF. The CDR3 DNA follows: TGTGCCAGTAGGGGACAGGGAGAGGGGTATGCGCAGTTCTTC.

In its sample, this clonotype was seen many times. This chain joins TRBV3-1 and TRBJ2-7, with D perhaps being TRBD1 or TRBD2 (5 bases each). The CDR3 sequence is 12 residues long. Per germline, CDR1 LGHDT and CDR2 YNNKEL (reference sequence). Trimming pared 1 base from V and 7 bases from J, leaving 8 bases between. The CDR3 DNA reads TGTGCCAGCAGCCAAGCGAGGGGAGAGCAGTACTTC. Protein: CASSQARGEQYF.

This clonotype was observed many times. CDR3 coding DNA: TGCAGTGTTGAGACTAGACACAATGAGCAGTTCTTC. This translates into CSVETRHNEQFF. This sequence joins TRBV20-1 and TRBJ2-1, with D tentatively TRBD2 (6 bases). The germline gives CDR1 DFQATT, CDR2 SNEGSKA (reference sequence). Trimming removed 7 bases from V and 5 bases from J, with 12 bases in between. The CDR3 spans 12 residues.

Ten or more counts support this clonotype. V usage is TRBV11-2 and J usage is TRBJ2-5, with 8 bases identical to TRBD1. The CDR3 consists of 14 residues. Per the germline V gene, CDR1 is SGHAT and CDR2 is FQNNGV. Losses at the gene ends were 4 bases for V and 5 bases for J; bases not matched to a gene: 6. The CDR3 nucleotides are TGTGCCAGCAGCTCAGGACAGGGATCGGAGACCCAGTACTTC. This sequence encodes CASSSGQGSETQYF. Variable domain in full (rest from reference TRBV11-2 and TRBJ2-5): EAGVAQSPRYKIIEKRQSVAFWCNPISGHATLYWYQQILGQGPKLLIQFQNNGVVDDSQLPKDRFSAERLKGVDSTLKIQPAKLEDSAVYLCASSSGQGSETQYFGPGTRLLVL.

Comment on this clonotype: Germline is not matched at one junction end, which may reflect a read error. The chain has TRBV30 and TRBJ2-1; TRBD2 matches at 10 bases. The CDR3 totals 19 residues. The germline V gene encodes CDR1 GTSNPN and CDR2 SVGIG (reference sequence). CDR3 DNA sequence: TGTTCCTGGAGTGTCAGGGTGGGAACTAGCGGGATACTATACAATGAGCAGTTCTTC. Its protein is CSWSVRVGTSGILYNEQFF.

This clonotype has ten or more counts. The chain couples TRBV12-3 or TRBV12-4 to TRBJ1-5; a weak D match, TRBD1 (6 bases). The CDR3 has 15 amino acids. V lost 5 bases and J 1 base, leaving 12 bases between the germline ends. The CDR3 region has the DNA TGTGCCAGCAGTCCTACAGGGAGCAGCAATCAGCCCCAGCATTTT. Amino acid sequence: CASSPTGSSNQPQHF.

This clonotype was seen a single time. This may stem from a read error, because a much larger clone lies one nucleotide away. This chain links TRBV20-1 with TRBJ2-1; 7 bases map to TRBD1. V was clipped by 1 base and J by 5 bases; unmatched bases: 11. CDR1 is DFQATT, CDR2 SNEGSKA, per germline (reference sequence). The CDR3 is made up of 16 amino acids. The CDR3 reads CSARVTVTGSNNEQFF. The CDR3, as DNA: TGCAGTGCTAGAGTCACCGTGACAGGGTCAAACAATGAGCAGTTCTTC.

Points on this clonotype: Just one base apart from a much larger clone, this may be a read error. The rearrangement joins TRBV11-1 to TRBJ2-5, with D possibly TRBD1 on 5 matching bases. The CDR3 has 15 residues. Germline CDR1 and CDR2: SGHAT and FQDESV (reference sequence). The CDR3 region is CASSLVEKGLETKYF. CDR3 in DNA: TGTGCCAGCAGCTTAGTCGAAAAGGGGCTGGAGACCAAGTACTTC.

This clonotype was recorded many times. The rearrangement uses TRBV25-1 and TRBJ2-1; 12 nucleotides align to TRBD2. This CDR3 comprises 16 residues. V was clipped by 3 bases and J by 6 bases; unmatched bases: 6. Germline assignment: CDR1 MGHDK and CDR2 SYGVNS. DNA of the CDR3: TGTGCCAGCAGTGATCAGGGACTAGCGGGCGGCAATGAGCAGTTCTTC. Translation gives CASSDQGLAGGNEQFF.

Many counts were recorded for this clonotype. The chain couples TRBV29-1 to TRBJ2-6; TRBD1 matches 9 bases. Germline V CDR1 and CDR2: SQVTM, ANQGSEA. The ends lost 6 bases at V and 0 bases at J; junction bases unmatched: 12. The CDR3 has 18 residues. CDR3 region: CSVAADRGQISGANVLTF. CDR3 DNA sequence: TGCAGCGTAGCCGCGGACAGGGGCCAAATCTCTGGGGCCAACGTCCTGACTTTC.

The chain is built from TRBV6-5 and TRBJ2-1; TRBD2 matches at 8 bases. The ends lost 2 bases at V and 0 bases at J; junction bases unmatched: 6. The germline gives CDR1 MNHEY, CDR2 SVGAGI. This CDR3 is 17 amino acids long. This chain's CDR3 is CASSYNGLAGSYNEQFF. CDR3 nucleotides: TGTGCCAGCAGTTACAACGGACTAGCAGGCTCCTACAATGAGCAGTTCTTC.

This clonotype was picked up many times. V usage is TRBV6-5 and J usage is TRBJ2-6; 7 nucleotides line up with TRBD2. The V gene's germline CDR1 is MNHEY and CDR2 SVGAGI. V lost 0 bases and J lost 0; bases outside the gene matches: 5. The CDR3 runs to 18 residues. CDR3 protein: CASSYSSGGGSGANVLTF. The DNA for the CDR3 is TGTGCCAGCAGTTACTCGAGTGGGGGGGGCTCTGGGGCCAACGTCCTGACTTTC.

This clonotype turned up a few times. V usage is TRBV5-1 and J usage is TRBJ2-3, with 9 bases lining up with TRBD2. This CDR3 is built from 15 residues. The germline gives CDR1 SGHRS, CDR2 YFSETQ. Trimming cost V 4 bases and J 3 bases; bases outside gene matches: 6. The CDR3 is CASSLQRGATDTQYF. CDR3 nucleotides: TGCGCCAGCAGCCTGCAGCGGGGGGCTACAGATACGCAGTATTTT.

In this sample, this clonotype turned up many times. This sequence joins TRBV5-1 and TRBJ2-3; 7 bases match TRBD2. J was trimmed by 1 base and V by 2 bases; bases with no gene match: 7. From germline, CDR1 is SGHRS and CDR2 YFSETQ. The CDR3 has 16 amino acids. CDR3 loop: CASSFSTSWGTDTQYF. Written as DNA, the CDR3 is TGCGCCAGCAGCTTCTCGACTAGCTGGGGCACAGATACGCAGTATTTT.

This clonotype was detected many times. Written as DNA, the CDR3 is TGTGCCAGCAGTTACCCTCAGAGAAAGGGAGCCGAGCAGTACTTC. As protein: CASSYPQRKGAEQYF. This chain uses TRBV6-5 with TRBJ2-7; D possibly corresponds to TRBD2 (5 bases). CDR1 is MNHEY and CDR2 is SVGAGI in the germline V gene. The CDR3 has 15 residues. Trimming pared 2 bases from V and 6 bases from J, leaving 17 bases between.

This clonotype was counted many times. The chain employs TRBV12-3 or TRBV12-4 and TRBJ1-1, with D unresolved. The CDR3 totals 13 residues. V was trimmed by 1 base and J by 2 bases, leaving 5 bases between them. Here the CDR3 reads CASSLGINTEAFF. In DNA form, the CDR3 reads TGTGCCAGCAGTTTAGGGATAAACACTGAAGCTTTCTTT.

This clonotype was seen ten or more times. The rearrangement joins TRBV29-1 to TRBJ2-7; TRBD1 aligns across 8 bases. CDR1 SQVTM and CDR2 ANQGSEA come from the germline V gene. The CDR3 contains 13 residues. Trimming at V came to 5 bases and at J to 3 bases, leaving 6 bases not matched to a gene. The CDR3 DNA follows: TGCAGCGTTATAAACAGGGGGTACTACGAGCAGTACTTC. Its translation: CSVINRGYYEQYF.

This clonotype was recorded many times. The chain links TRBV5-1 to TRBJ2-4, with no clear D. CDR3 size: 17 residues. V was trimmed by 1 base and J by 0 bases, leaving 14 bases between them. Germline V gene lookup returns CDR1 SGHRS and CDR2 YFSETQ. DNA of the CDR3: TGCGCCAGCAGCTTGAGTACCAGCAATATAGCCAAAAACATTCAGTACTTC. The encoded protein is CASSLSTSNIAKNIQYF.